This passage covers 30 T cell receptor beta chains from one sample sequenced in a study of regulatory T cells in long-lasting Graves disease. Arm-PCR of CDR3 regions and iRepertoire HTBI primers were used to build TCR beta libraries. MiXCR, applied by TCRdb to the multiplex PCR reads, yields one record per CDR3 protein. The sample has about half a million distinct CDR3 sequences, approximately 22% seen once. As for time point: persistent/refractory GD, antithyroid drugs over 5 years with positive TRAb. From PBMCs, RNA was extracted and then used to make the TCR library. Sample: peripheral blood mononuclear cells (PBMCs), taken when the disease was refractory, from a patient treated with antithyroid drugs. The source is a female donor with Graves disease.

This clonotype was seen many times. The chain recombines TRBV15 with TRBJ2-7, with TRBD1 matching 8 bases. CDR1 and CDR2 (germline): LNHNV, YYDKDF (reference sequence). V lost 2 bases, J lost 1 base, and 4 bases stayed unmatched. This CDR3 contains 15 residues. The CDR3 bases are TGTGCCACCAGCAGAACCGGGACAGGATCCTACGAGCAGTACTTC. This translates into CATSRTGTGSYEQYF.

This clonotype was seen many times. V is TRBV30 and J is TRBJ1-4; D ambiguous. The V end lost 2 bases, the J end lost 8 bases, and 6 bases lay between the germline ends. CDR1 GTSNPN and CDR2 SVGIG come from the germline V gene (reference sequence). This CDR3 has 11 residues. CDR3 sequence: CAWSSAEKLFF. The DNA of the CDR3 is TGTGCCTGGAGTTCAGCGGAAAAACTGTTTTTT.

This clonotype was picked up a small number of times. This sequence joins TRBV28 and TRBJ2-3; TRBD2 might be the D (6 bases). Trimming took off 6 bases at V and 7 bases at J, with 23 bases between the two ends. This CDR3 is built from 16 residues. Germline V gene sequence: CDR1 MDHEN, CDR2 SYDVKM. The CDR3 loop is CASSILGRTPLNTQYF. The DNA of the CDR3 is TGTGCCAGCAGCATTCTAGGGAGGACCCCATTAAATACGCAGTATTTT.

The CDR3 reads CASSHSGQGSYEQYF. Here the CDR3 DNA reads TGTGCCAGCAGCCATAGCGGGCAGGGCTCCTACGAGCAGTACTTC. This chain uses TRBV9 with TRBJ2-7; 7 bases agree with TRBD2. Germline V gene lookup returns CDR1 SGDLS and CDR2 YYNGEE. V lost 4 bases, J lost 0 bases, and 7 bases stayed unmatched. The CDR3 extends over 15 amino acids.

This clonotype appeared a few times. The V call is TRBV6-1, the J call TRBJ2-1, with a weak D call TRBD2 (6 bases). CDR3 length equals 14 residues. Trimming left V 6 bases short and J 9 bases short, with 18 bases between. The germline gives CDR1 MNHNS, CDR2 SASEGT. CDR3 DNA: TGTGCCAGCAGAAACGGGCCCAACGGGGGTGAGCAGTTCTTC. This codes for CASRNGPNGGEQFF.

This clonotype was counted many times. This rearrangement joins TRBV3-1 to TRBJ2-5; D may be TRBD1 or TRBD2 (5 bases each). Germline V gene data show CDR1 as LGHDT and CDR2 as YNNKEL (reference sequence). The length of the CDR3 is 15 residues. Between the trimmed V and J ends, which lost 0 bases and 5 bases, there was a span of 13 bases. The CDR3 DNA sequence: TGTGCCAGCAGCCAAGATGCTCGGGGCGAGGAGACCCAGTACTTC. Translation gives CASSQDARGEETQYF.

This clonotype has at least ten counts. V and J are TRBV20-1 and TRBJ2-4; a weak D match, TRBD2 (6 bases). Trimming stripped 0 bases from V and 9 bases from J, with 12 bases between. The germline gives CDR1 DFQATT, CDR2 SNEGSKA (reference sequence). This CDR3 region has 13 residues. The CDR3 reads CSARDPGGTIQYF. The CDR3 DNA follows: TGCAGTGCTAGAGATCCTGGAGGGACCATTCAGTACTTC.

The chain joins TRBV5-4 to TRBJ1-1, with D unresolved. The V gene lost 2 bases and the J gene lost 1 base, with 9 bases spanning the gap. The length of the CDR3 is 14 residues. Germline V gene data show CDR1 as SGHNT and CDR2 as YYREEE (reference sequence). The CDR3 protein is CASSFDPSNTEAFF. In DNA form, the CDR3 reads TGTGCCAGCAGCTTCGACCCTTCGAACACTGAAGCTTTCTTT. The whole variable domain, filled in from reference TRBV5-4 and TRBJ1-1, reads ETGVTQSPTHLIKTRGQQVTLRCSSQSGHNTVSWYQQALGQGPQFIFQYYREEENGRGNFPPRFSGLQFPNYSSELNVNALELDDSALYLCASSFDPSNTEAFFGQGTRLTVV.

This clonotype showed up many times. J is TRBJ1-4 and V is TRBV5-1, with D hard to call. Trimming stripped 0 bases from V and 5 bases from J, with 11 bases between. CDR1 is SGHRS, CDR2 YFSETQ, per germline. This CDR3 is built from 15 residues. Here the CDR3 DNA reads TGCGCCAGCAGCTTGGGACCCCGCTCAAATGAAAAACTGTTTTTT. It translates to CASSLGPRSNEKLFF. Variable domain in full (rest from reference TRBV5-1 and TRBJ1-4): KAGVTQTPRYLIKTRGQQVTLSCSPISGHRSVSWYQQTPGQGLQFLFEYFSETQRNKGNFPGRFSGRQFSNSRSEMNVSTLELGDSALYLCASSLGPRSNEKLFFGSGTQLSVL.

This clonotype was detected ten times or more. The CDR3, as DNA: TGCAGCGTTGAAAAAGAAGCTTTCTTT. It encodes CSVEKEAFF. V and J are TRBV29-1 and TRBJ1-1; D ambiguous. Per germline, CDR1 SQVTM and CDR2 ANQGSEA. Trimming removed 2 bases from V and 8 bases from J, with 3 bases in between. The length of the CDR3 is 9 residues.

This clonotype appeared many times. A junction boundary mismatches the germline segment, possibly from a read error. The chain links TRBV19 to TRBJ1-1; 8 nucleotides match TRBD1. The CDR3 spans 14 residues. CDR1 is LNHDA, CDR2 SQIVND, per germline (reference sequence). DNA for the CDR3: TGCGCCAGCAGCATAGGACAGGGGAACACTGAAGCTTTCTTT. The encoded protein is CASSIGQGNTEAFF.

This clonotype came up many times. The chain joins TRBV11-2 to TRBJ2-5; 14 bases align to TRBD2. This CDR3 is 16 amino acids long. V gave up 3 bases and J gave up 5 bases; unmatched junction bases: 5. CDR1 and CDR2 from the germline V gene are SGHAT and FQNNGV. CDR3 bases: TGTGCCAGCAGCTTCACGGGACTAGCGGGAGTGGAGACCCAGTACTTC. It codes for CASSFTGLAGVETQYF. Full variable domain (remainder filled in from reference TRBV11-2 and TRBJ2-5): EAGVAQSPRYKIIEKRQSVAFWCNPISGHATLYWYQQILGQGPKLLIQFQNNGVVDDSQLPKDRFSAERLKGVDSTLKIQPAKLEDSAVYLCASSFTGLAGVETQYFGPGTRLLVL.

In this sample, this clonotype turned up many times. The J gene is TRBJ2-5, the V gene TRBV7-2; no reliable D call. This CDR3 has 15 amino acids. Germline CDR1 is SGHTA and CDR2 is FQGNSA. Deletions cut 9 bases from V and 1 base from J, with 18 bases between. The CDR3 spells CASTSGGTPQETQYF. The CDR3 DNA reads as TGTGCCAGTACATCTGGCGGTACACCCCAAGAGACCCAGTACTTC.

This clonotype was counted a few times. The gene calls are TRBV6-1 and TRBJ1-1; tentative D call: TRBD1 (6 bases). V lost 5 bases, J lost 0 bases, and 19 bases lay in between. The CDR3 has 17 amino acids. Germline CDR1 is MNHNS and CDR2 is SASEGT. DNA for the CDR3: TGTGCCAGCAGTATACCGATGGACAGCATATTGAACACTGAAGCTTTCTTT. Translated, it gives CASSIPMDSILNTEAFF.

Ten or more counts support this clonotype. The CDR3 DNA is TGTGCCAGCAGTTTACTAGCGGGAGACTACGAGCAGTACTTC. Translated: CASSLLAGDYEQYF. The chain employs TRBV27 and TRBJ2-7; 10 bases line up with TRBD2. Unmatched junction bases numbered 1, after V lost 2 bases and J lost 3 bases. CDR1 is MNHEY, CDR2 SMNVEV, per germline (reference sequence). The length of the CDR3 is 14 residues.

In DNA form, the CDR3 reads TGTGCCAGCAGCTTAGTGATAGGGCAGGGGTGGCCTGAAGCTTTCTTT. It codes for CASSLVIGQGWPEAFF. V usage is TRBV7-9 and J usage is TRBJ1-1, with D perhaps TRBD1 (6 bases). In germline, CDR1 is SEHNR, CDR2 FQNEAQ (reference sequence). The CDR3 has 16 residues. With 1 base removed from V and 6 bases from J, the gap between germline ends came to 18 bases.

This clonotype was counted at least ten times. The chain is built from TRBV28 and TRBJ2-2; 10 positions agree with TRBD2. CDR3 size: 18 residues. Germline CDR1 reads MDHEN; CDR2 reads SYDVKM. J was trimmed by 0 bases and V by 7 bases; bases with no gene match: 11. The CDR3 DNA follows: TGTGCCAGCAAGACTAGCGGGCTACTAACTCCGAACACCGGGGAGCTGTTTTTT. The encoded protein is CASKTSGLLTPNTGELFF.

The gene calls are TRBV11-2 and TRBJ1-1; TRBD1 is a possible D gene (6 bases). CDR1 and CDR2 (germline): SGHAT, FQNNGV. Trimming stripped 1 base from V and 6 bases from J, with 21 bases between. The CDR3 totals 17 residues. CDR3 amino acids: CASSLGWGRRGTPEAFF. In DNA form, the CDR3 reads TGTGCCAGCAGCTTAGGGTGGGGGCGCCGGGGAACCCCTGAAGCTTTCTTT.

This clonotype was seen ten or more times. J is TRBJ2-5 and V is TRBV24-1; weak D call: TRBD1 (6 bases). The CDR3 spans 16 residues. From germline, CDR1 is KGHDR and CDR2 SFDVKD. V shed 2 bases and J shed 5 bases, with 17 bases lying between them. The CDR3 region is CATSDSPGTLGETQYF. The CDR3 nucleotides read TGTGCCACCAGTGATTCCCCCGGGACATTAGGGGAGACCCAGTACTTC.

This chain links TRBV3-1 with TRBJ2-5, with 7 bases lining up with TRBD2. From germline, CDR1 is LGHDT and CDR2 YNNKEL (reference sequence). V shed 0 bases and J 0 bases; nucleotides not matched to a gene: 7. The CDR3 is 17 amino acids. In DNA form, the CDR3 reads TGTGCCAGCAGCCAAGATCACCTGGGGGGGTACCAAGAGACCCAGTACTTC. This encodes CASSQDHLGGYQETQYF.

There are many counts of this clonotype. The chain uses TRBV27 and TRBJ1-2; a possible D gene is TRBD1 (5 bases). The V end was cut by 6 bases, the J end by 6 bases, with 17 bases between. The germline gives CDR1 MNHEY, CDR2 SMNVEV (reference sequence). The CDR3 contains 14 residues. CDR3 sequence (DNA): TGTGCCAGCAGACTTATGGGGGGATTGGATGGCTACACCTTC. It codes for CASRLMGGLDGYTF.

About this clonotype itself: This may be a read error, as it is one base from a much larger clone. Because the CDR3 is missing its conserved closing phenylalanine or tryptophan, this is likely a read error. CDR3 loop: CATTVALQGTEAFS. The CDR3 DNA follows: TGTGCCACCACAGTCGCCCTTCAGGGCACTGAAGCTTTCTCT. The gene calls are TRBV6-2 or TRBV6-3 and TRBJ1-1; possible D gene TRBD1, 5 bases. This CDR3 region has 14 residues. V was clipped by 10 bases and J by 4 bases, with 19 bases between them. CDR1 is MNHEY and CDR2 is SVGEGT in the germline V gene.

CDR3 bases: TGTGCCAGCAGCTTGAGGGCTAGCACAGATACGCAGTATTTT. This sequence encodes CASSLRASTDTQYF. The chain combines TRBV11-2 with TRBJ2-3; D perhaps matches TRBD2 (5 bases). CDR1 SGHAT and CDR2 FQNNGV come from the germline V gene. This CDR3 is 14 amino acids long. The V end lost 3 bases, the J end lost 0 bases, and 7 bases lay between the germline ends.

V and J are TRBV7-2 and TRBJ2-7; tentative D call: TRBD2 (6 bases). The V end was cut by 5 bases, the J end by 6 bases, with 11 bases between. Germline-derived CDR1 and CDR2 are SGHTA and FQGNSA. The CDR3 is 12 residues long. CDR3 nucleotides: TGTGCCAGCAGCGTAACTAGCTCCGAGCAGTACTTC. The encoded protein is CASSVTSSEQYF. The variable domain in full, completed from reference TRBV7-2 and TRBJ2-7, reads GAGVSQSPSNKVTEKGKDVELRCDPISGHTALYWYRQSLGQGLEFLIYFQGNSAPDKSGLPSDRFSAERTGGSVSTLTIQRTQQEDSAVYLCASSVTSSEQYFGPGTRLTVT.

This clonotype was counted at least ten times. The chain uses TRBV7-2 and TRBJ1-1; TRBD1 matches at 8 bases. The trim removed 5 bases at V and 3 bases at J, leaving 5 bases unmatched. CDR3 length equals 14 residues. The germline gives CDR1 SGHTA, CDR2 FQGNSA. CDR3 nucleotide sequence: TGTGCCAGCAGCCCACAGACAGGGGACACTGAAGCTTTCTTT. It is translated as CASSPQTGDTEAFF.

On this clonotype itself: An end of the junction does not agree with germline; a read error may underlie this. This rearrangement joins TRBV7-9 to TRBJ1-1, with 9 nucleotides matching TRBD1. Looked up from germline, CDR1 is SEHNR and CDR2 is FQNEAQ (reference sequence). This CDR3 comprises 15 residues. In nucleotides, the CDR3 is TGTGCCAGCAGCTTACTGGACAGGGGTTCCACTGAAGCTTCCTTT. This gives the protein CASSLLDRGSTEASF.

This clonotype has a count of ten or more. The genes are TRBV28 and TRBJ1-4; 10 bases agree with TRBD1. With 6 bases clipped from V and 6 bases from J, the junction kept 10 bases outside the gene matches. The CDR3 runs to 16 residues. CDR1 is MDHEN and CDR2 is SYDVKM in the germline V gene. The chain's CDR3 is CASSTIDRGRHEKLFF. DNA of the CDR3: TGTGCCAGCAGCACAATCGACAGGGGGCGCCATGAAAAACTGTTTTTT.

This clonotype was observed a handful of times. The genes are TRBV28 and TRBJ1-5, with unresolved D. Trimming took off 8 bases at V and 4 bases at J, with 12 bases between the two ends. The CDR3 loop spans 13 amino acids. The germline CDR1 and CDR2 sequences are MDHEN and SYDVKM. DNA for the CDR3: TGTGCCAGCTGGGCCCGGCCAAATCAGCCCCAGCATTTT. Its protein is CASWARPNQPQHF.

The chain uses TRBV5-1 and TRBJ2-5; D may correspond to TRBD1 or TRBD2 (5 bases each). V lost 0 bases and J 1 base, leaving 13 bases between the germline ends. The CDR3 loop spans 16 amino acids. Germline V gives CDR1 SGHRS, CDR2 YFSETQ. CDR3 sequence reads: CASSLVIGGGQETQYF. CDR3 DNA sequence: TGCGCCAGCAGCTTGGTTATTGGTGGGGGCCAAGAGACCCAGTACTTC.

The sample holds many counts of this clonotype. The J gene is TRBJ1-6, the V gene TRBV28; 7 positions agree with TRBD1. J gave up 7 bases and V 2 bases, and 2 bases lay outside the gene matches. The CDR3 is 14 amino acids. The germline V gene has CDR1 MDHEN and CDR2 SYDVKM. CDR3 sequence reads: CASSLEQGNSPLHF. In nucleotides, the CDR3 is TGTGCCAGCAGTTTAGAACAGGGGAATTCACCCCTCCACTTT.